This T cell receptor beta chain was retrieved from a study of blood T cell repertoires in COVID-19. The overall study: Donors in the United States, Italy and Spain gave samples during acute or convalescent COVID-19. T cells, B-cell-depleted T cells, or PBMCs provided the cDNA or gDNA that served as material.

Sequenced by immunoSEQ multiplex PCR; TCRdb stores in-frame clones only, minus some. The top ten hold about 3.4% of the sample, which has around 270,000 clones, 88% seen once. Cohorts were based on clinical histories the participants reported. The CDR3 loop spans 14 amino acids. V lost 0 bases and J lost 6, with 15 bases in between. CDR1 GTSNPN and CDR2 SVGIG come from the germline V gene (reference sequence). What was sequenced was PBMCs or T cells enriched from blood (not recorded which). The sequence came from a middle-aged woman who had been exposed to COVID-19. The chain uses TRBV30 and TRBJ2-7; possible D gene TRBD2, 6 bases. The CDR3 loop is CAWSVPEGTREQYF. CDR3 nucleotides: TGTGCCTGGAGTGTACCGGAGGGGACGCGCGAGCAGTACTTC.